This TCR beta chain was retrieved from a study of shared clonotypes between healthy human individuals. CDR3 length: 13 amino acids. Germline V gene sequence: CDR1 KGHSH, CDR2 LQKENI. With 3 bases removed from V and 6 bases from J, the gap between germline ends came to 9 bases. Profiled with immunoSEQ multiplex PCR; TCRdb holds only in-frame clones, not every one. The sample yields a few hundred thousand clones, approximately 65% seen once. The receptor's source is a man aged 25 to 45 in good health. The chain combines TRBV18 with TRBJ1-3; possibly TRBD1 for D (5 bases). Sequenced: memory CD4+ T cells sorted from blood. The sample's subset: CD45RA-negative fraction. The CDR3 DNA follows: TGTGCCAGCTCACCGGGGGATCTAAACACCATATATTTT. This sequence encodes CASSPGDLNTIYF.